This record covers a single TCR beta chain. Its antigen is unknown. CDR1 is SGDLS and CDR2 is YYNGEE in the germline V gene. V gave up 0 bases and J gave up 8 bases, with 9 bases separating them. This CDR3 has 13 residues. These data are taken from a study of shared clonotypes between healthy human individuals. The data were produced by immunoSEQ multiplex PCR, yet TCRdb's version contains in-frame clones alone and is incomplete. The data contain about 1 million clones, 60% to 80% of them singletons. Overall study results and limits: It was anticipated that sequencing depth would influence how many clonotypes donors shared. Generally, estimated richness proved larger in naive subsets than it did in memory subsets.

This sequence joins TRBV9 and TRBJ1-3; D is unclear. The sequencing sample was made of memory CD4+ T cells sorted from blood. The subset denotes: CD45RA-negative fraction. This clonotype was obtained from a young man in good health. The CDR3 reads CASSVGTRDTIYF. CDR3 nucleotides: TGTGCCAGCAGCGTAGGCACGCGAGACACCATATATTTT.